The clone carrying this T cell receptor beta chain was recorded only once. Its target is not known. The data stem from a study of PD-L1 blockade in urothelial cancer. Background on the study: From about 2014, patients received atezolizumab, given as 1,200 mg intravenously every 3 weeks. Overall study results and limits: When pretreatment blood TCR clonality was below the median, it predicted better survival.

The sample's time point: pretreatment peripheral blood. Each patient supplied 1 to 8 pretreatment and on-treatment samples. Spiking of synthetic TCR analog templates was performed in each PCR. Some clones are missing from TCRdb's copy, which holds only in-frame ones; the method was immunoSEQ multiplex PCR. The sample lists about 51,000 clones, 70% to 90% seen once, with 22% in the top ten. V dropped 4 bases and J dropped 3; count of bases not matched to a gene: 12. Germline CDR1 SEHNR, CDR2 FQNEAQ (reference sequence). This CDR3 spans 17 amino acids. This chain joins TRBV7-9 and TRBJ2-3; 8 bases line up with TRBD2. Sequencing used PBMCs, obtained around atezolizumab (anti-PD-L1) treatment. This sequence was found in a man in his sixties with urothelial cancer. Written as DNA, the CDR3 is TGTGCCAGCAGCTCCGCCCAAACGGGAGGGAGGACAGATACGCAGTATTTT. This sequence encodes CASSSAQTGGRTDTQYF. Combining the CDR3 with reference TRBV7-9 and TRBJ2-3 gives the whole variable domain DTGVSQNPRHKITKRGQNVTFRCDPISEHNRLYWYRQTLGQGPEFLTYFQNEAQLEKSRLLSDRFSAERPKGSFSTLEIQRTEQGDSAMYLCASSSAQTGGRTDTQYFGPGTRLTVL.